This T cell receptor beta chain was sequenced during a study of CXCR3-negative and CXCR3-positive naive CD8 T cells. Study conclusions and caveats: In cryopreserved cells, CXCR3 expression partially decreased, and fresh PBMCs were used in most assays. TRB CDR3s of CXCR3-positive naive cells were more hydrophobic than those of CXCR3-negative naive cells. TRBV-TRBJ usage was alike in naive CXCR3-negative and CXCR3-positive cells but differed in memory cells.

Comment on this clonotype: No antigen is known for it.

A CD45RO-CCR7+CD27+CD95- phenotype identified naive CD8+ T cells. This CDR3 spans 13 amino acids. Germline CDR1 reads SGHVS; CDR2 reads FNYEAQ. Preparation of TRB cDNA libraries relied on 5' RACE carrying UMI labels. No DNA is given; TCRdb re-called the 5' RACE reads and lists each CDR3 protein once. The sample includes about 150,000 distinct CDR3 sequences. The sequenced sample consisted of naive CXCR3+ CD8+ T cells from blood. Indicated subset: CD45RO-CCR7+CD27+CD95- naive CD8+ T cells expressing CXCR3 (TNR3+). V and J are TRBV7-6 and TRBJ1-5; absent DNA, TCRdb's TRBD1 call cannot be checked. The clonotype comes from a human donor in good health. Some clones in this sample may be carry-over from other donors' samples. CDR3: CASSLGPGQPQHF.